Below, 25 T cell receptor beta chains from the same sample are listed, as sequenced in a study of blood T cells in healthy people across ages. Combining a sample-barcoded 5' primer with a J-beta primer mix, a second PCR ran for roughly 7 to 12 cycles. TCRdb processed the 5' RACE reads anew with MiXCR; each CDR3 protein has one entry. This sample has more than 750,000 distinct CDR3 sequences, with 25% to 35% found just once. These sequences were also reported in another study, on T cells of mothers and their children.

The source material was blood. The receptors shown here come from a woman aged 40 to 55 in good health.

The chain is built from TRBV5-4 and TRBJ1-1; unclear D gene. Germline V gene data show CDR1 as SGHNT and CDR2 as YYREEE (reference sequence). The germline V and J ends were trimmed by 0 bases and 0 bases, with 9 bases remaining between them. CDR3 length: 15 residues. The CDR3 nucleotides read TGTGCCAGCAGCTTGGTCGGGCGCATGAACACTGAAGCTTTCTTT. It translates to CASSLVGRMNTEAFF.

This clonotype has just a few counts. CDR3 bases: TGTGCCAGCAGTCCATGGACAGGGGGCGAGGAAGGTGGCTACACCTTC. Amino acids: CASSPWTGGEEGGYTF. V and J are TRBV27 and TRBJ1-2; 11 bases fit TRBD1. Germline V CDR1 and CDR2: MNHEY, SMNVEV (reference sequence). This CDR3 has 16 amino acids. After removal of 5 bases from V and 7 bases from J, the junction contained 12 bases not matched to a gene.

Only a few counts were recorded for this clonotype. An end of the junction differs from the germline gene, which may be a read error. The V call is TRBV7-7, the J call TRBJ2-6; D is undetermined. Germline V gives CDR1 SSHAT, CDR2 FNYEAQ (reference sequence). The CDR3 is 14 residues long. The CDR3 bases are TGTGCTAGCAGCCCTATGAATGGGGCCAACGTCCTGACTTTC. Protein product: CASSPMNGANVLTF.

The CDR3 DNA reads TGTGCCAGCAGAATAGGACTGGAAGAGACCCAGTACTTC. Protein sequence: CASRIGLEETQYF. V gene TRBV28 combines with J gene TRBJ2-5; maybe TRBD2 (5 bases). The CDR3 sequence is 13 residues long. Germline CDR1 reads MDHEN; CDR2 reads SYDVKM. V lost 6 bases and J 3 bases, leaving 11 bases between the germline ends.

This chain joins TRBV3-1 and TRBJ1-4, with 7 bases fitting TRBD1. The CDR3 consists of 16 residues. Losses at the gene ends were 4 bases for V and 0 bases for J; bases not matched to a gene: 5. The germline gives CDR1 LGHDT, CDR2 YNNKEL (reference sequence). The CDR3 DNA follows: TGTGCCAGCAGCCCACGGGACAGCACAACTAATGAAAAACTGTTTTTT. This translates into CASSPRDSTTNEKLFF.

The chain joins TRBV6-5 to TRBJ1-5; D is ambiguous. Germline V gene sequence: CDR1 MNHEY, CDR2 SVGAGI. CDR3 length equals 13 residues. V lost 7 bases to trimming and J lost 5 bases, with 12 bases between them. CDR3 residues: CASTTGNDQPQHF. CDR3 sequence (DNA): TGTGCCAGCACCACGGGAAATGATCAGCCCCAGCATTTT.

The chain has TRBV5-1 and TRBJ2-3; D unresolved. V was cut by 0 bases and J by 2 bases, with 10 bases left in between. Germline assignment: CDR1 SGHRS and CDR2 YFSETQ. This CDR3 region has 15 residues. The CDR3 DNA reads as TGCGCCAGCAGCTTGGGGGTGGCCTACACAGATACGCAGTATTTT. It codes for CASSLGVAYTDTQYF.

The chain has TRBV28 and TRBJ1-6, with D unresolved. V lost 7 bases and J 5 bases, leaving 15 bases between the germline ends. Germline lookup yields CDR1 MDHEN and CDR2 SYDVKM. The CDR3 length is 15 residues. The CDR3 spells CASNRPTRNNSPLHF. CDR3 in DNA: TGTGCCAGCAACCGACCGACGAGGAATAATTCACCCCTCCACTTT. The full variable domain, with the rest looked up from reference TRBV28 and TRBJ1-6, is DVKVTQSSRYLVKRTGEKVFLECVQDMDHENMFWYRQDPGLGLRLIYFSYDVKMKEKGDIPEGYSVSREKKERFSLILESASTNQTSMYLCASNRPTRNNSPLHFGNGTRLTVT.

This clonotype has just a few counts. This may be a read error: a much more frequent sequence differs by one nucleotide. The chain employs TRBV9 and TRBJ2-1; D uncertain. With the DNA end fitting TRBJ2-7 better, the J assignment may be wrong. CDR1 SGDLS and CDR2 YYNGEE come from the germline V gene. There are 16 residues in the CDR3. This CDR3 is CASSVVAAVSYNEQYF. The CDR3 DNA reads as TGTGCCAGCAGCGTAGTTGCGGCAGTTTCCTACAATGAGCAGTACTTC.

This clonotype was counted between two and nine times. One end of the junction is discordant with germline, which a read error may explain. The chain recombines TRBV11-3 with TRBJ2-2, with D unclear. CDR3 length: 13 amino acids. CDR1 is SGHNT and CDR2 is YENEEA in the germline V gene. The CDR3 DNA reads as TGTGCCAGCAGCTCCCCAAGAACCGAGGAGCTGTTTTTT. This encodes CASSSPRTEELFF.

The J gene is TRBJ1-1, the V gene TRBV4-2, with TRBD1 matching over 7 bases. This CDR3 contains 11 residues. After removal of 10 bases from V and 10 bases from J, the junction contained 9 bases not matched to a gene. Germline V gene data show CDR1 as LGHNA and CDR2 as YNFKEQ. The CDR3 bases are TGTGCCACCGCAGGGGGGGTTGGAGCTTTCTTT. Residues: CATAGGVGAFF.

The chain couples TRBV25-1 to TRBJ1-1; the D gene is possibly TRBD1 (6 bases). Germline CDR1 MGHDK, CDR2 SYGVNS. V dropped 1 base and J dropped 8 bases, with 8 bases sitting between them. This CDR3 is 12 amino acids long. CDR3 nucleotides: TGTGCCAGCAGTGAATCTGGGGGCGAAGCTTTCTTT. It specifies CASSESGGEAFF.

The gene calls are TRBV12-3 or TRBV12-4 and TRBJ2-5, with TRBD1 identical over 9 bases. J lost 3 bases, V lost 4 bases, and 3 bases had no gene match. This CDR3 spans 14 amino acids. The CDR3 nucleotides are TGTGCCAGCAGTTCGGGACAGGGAAAAGAGACCCAGTACTTC. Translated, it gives CASSSGQGKETQYF.

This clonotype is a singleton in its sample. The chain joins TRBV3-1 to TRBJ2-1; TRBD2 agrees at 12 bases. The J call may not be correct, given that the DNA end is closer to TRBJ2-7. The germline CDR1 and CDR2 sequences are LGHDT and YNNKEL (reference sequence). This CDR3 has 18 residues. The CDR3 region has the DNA TGTGCCAGCAGCCAAGGACTAGCGGGAGACCCCTCCTACAATGAGCAGTACTTC. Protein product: CASSQGLAGDPSYNEQYF.

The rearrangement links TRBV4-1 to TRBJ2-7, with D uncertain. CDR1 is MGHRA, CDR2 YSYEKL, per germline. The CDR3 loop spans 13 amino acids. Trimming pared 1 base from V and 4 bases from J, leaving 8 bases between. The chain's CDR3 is CASSQGTRYEQYF. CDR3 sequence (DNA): TGCGCCAGCAGCCAAGGTACCAGATACGAGCAGTACTTC.

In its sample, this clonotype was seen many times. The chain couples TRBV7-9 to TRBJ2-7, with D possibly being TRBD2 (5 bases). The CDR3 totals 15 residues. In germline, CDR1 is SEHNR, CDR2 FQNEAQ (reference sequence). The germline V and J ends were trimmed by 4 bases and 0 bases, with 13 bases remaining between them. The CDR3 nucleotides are TGTGCCAGCAGCTCCTATGGACGGGGCTCCTACGAGCAGTACTTC. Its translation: CASSSYGRGSYEQYF.

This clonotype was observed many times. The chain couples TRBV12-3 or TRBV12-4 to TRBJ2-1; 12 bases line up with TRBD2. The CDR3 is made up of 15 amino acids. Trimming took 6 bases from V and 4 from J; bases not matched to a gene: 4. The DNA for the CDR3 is TGTGCCAGCAGCCGGACTAGCGGGACGTACAATGAGCAGTTCTTC. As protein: CASSRTSGTYNEQFF.

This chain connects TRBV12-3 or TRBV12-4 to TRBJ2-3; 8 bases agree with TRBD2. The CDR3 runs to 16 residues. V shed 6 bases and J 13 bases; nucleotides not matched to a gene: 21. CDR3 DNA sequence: TGTGCCAGCAGGTTCACTAGCGGTCCTAGCACAGATGTGGAGTATTTT. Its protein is CASRFTSGPSTDVEYF.

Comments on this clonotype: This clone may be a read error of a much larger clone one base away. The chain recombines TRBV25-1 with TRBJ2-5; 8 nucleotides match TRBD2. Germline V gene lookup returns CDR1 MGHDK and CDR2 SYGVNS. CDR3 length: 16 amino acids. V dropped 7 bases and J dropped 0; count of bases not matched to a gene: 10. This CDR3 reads CASIPPKRGNQETQYF. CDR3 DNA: TGTGCCAGCATTCCTCCTAAGCGGGGGAACCAAGAGACCCAGTACTTC. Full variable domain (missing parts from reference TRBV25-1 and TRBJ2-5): EADIYQTPRYLVIGTGKKITLECSQTMGHDKMYWYQQDPGMELHLIHYSYGVNSTEKGDLSSESTVSRIRTEHFPLTLESARPSHTSQYLCASIPPKRGNQETQYFGPGTRLLVL.

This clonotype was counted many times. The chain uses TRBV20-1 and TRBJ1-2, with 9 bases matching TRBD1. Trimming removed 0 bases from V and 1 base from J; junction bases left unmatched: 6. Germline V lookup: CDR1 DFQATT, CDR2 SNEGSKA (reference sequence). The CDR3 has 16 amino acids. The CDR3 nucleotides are TGCAGTGCTAGAGATTCTGGGACAGGGAATAACTATGGCTACACCTTC. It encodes CSARDSGTGNNYGYTF.

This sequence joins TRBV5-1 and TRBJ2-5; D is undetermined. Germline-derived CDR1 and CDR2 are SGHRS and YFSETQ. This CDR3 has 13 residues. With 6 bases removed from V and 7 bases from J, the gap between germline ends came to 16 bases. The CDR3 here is CASTLLDWGTQYF. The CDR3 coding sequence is TGCGCCAGCACCCTACTCGACTGGGGGACCCAGTACTTC.

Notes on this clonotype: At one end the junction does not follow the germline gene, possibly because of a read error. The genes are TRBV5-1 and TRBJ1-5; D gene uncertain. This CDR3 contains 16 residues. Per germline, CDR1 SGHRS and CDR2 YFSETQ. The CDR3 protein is CASSPLGPGGNQPRHF. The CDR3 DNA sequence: TGCGCCAGCAGCCCCCTAGGGCCGGGTGGCAATCAGCCCCGGCATTTT.

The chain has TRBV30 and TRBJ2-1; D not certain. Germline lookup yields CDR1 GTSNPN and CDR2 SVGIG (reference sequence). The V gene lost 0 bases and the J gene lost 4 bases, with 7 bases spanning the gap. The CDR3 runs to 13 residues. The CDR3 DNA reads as TGTGCCTGGAGTGTGCTCGAGTACAATGAGCAGTTCTTC. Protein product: CAWSVLEYNEQFF.

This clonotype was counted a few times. In DNA, the CDR3 is TGTGCCAGCCACCACCCCACAGGGGTCCAGCCCCAGCATTTT. Translation: CASHHPTGVQPQHF. The chain joins TRBV6-1 to TRBJ1-5; TRBD1 aligns across 7 bases. J lost 7 bases, V lost 8 bases, and 11 bases had no gene match. This CDR3 is 14 amino acids long. Germline V gene data show CDR1 as MNHNS and CDR2 as SASEGT.

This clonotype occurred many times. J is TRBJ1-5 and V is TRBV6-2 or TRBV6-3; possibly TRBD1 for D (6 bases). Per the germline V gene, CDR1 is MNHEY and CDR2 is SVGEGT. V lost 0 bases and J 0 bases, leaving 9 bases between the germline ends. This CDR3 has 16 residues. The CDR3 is CASSYSGTHSNQPQHF. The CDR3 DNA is TGTGCCAGCAGTTACTCTGGGACACATAGCAATCAGCCCCAGCATTTT.